The 25 T cell receptor beta chains presented below share a single source sample, sequenced in a study of T cells after yellow fever vaccination. TCRdb independently ran MiXCR on the 5' RACE reads; one entry per CDR3 protein. This sample has 450,000 to 600,000 distinct CDR3 sequences, with 13% found just once. The sequences come from PBMCs, collected on the day of the yellow fever booster vaccination. Receptors originate from a man younger than 40 who received the YFV17D yellow fever vaccine.

The chain links TRBV15 to TRBJ2-3; D is possibly TRBD2 (7 bases). Trimming stripped 0 bases from V and 4 bases from J, with 11 bases between. Germline CDR1 and CDR2: LNHNV and YYDKDF (reference sequence). The CDR3 runs to 15 residues. CDR3 sequence reads: CATSREGGGPDTQYF. Written as DNA, the CDR3 is TGTGCCACCAGCAGAGAGGGGGGGGGCCCAGATACGCAGTATTTT.

V is TRBV15 and J is TRBJ2-7; 12 positions agree with TRBD1. Unmatched junction bases numbered 5, after V lost 6 bases and J lost 2 bases. Germline-derived CDR1 and CDR2 are LNHNV and YYDKDF (reference sequence). The CDR3 sequence is 15 residues long. The CDR3, as DNA: TGTGCCACCAGTAACCGGGACAGGGGGCCCTACGAGCAGTACTTC. This encodes CATSNRDRGPYEQYF. Full variable domain (missing parts from reference TRBV15 and TRBJ2-7): DAMVIQNPRYQVTQFGKPVTLSCSQTLNHNVMYWYQQKSSQAPKLLFHYYDKDFNNEADTPDNFQSRRPNTSFCFLDIRSPGLGDTAMYLCATSNRDRGPYEQYFGPGTRLTVT.

This clonotype was counted between two and nine times. V usage is TRBV12-3 or TRBV12-4 and J usage is TRBJ2-1; TRBD2 is a possible D gene (6 bases). V gave up 6 bases and J gave up 8 bases, with 11 bases separating them. There are 12 residues in the CDR3. This CDR3 is CASRPQRDEQFF. CDR3 DNA sequence: TGTGCCAGCAGACCCCAGCGGGATGAGCAGTTCTTC.

This clonotype was seen more than once but under ten times. The rearrangement uses TRBV12-3 or TRBV12-4 and TRBJ2-7, with D possibly being TRBD2 (5 bases). This CDR3 is 15 amino acids long. With 5 bases removed from V and 3 bases from J, the gap between germline ends came to 17 bases. The CDR3 region is CASSPGEKAFYEQYF. CDR3 nucleotide sequence: TGTGCCAGCAGTCCTGGGGAGAAAGCCTTCTACGAGCAGTACTTC.

The V and J genes are TRBV27 and TRBJ2-1; perhaps TRBD2 as D (5 bases). The germline gives CDR1 MNHEY, CDR2 SMNVEV (reference sequence). Trimming left V 6 bases short and J 1 base short, with 7 bases between. The CDR3 has 13 residues. The CDR3 sequence is CASRDLSYNEQFF. CDR3 nucleotide sequence: TGTGCCAGCAGGGACTTGTCCTACAATGAGCAGTTCTTC.

This clonotype appeared a few times. V usage is TRBV21-1 and J usage is TRBJ2-7. TRBV21-1 is a pseudogene segment. This CDR3 spans 14 amino acids. The chain's CDR3 is CASTPVGRTYEQYF. CDR3 DNA sequence: TGTGCCAGCACCCCCGTAGGACGGACTTACGAGCAGTACTTC.

The chain joins TRBV6-1 to TRBJ2-1; 9 bases match TRBD2. Germline CDR1 is MNHNS and CDR2 is SASEGT. This CDR3 has 14 residues. The junction had 9 bases not matched to a gene; V was cut back by 7 bases and J by 8 bases. This CDR3 reads CASNRAGGQHEQFF. Written as DNA, the CDR3 is TGTGCCAGCAACAGAGCGGGAGGCCAACATGAGCAGTTCTTC.

This clonotype has more than one count but fewer than ten. The V and J genes are TRBV12-3 or TRBV12-4 and TRBJ2-7; 7 bases are shared with TRBD2. This CDR3 contains 16 residues. The V segment lost 4 bases and the J segment 3 bases; nucleotides outside the gene matches: 12. CDR3 residues: CASSWGGRSEDYEQYF. The CDR3 DNA is TGTGCCAGCAGTTGGGGGGGACGATCTGAAGACTACGAGCAGTACTTC.

The V call is TRBV30, the J call TRBJ2-5; 12 nucleotides match TRBD1. The CDR3 consists of 12 residues. The germline CDR1 and CDR2 sequences are GTSNPN and SVGIG (reference sequence). V dropped 6 bases and J dropped 6; count of bases not matched to a gene: 2. CDR3 DNA sequence: TGTGCCTGTGGGACAGGGGGCAAGACCCAGTACTTC. This sequence encodes CACGTGGKTQYF.

This clonotype was seen more than once but under ten times. V is TRBV20-1 and J is TRBJ2-3, with 9 positions matching TRBD2. The CDR3 totals 14 residues. Germline V lookup: CDR1 DFQATT, CDR2 SNEGSKA (reference sequence). The V segment lost 1 base and the J segment 7 bases; nucleotides outside the gene matches: 6. The CDR3 DNA sequence: TGCAGTGCTAGAGTTGCTAGCGGGACGTATACGCAGTATTTT. It encodes CSARVASGTYTQYF.

The J gene is TRBJ2-1, the V gene TRBV7-9, with 14 nucleotides matching TRBD2. Germline trimming cut 5 bases from V and 2 bases from J; bases unmatched to any gene: 2. CDR1 and CDR2 from the germline V gene are SEHNR and FQNEAQ (reference sequence). The CDR3 loop spans 16 amino acids. Here the CDR3 DNA reads TGTGCCAGCAGCGCGGGACTAGCGGGGGCCTACAATGAGCAGTTCTTC. Protein product: CASSAGLAGAYNEQFF.

This clonotype was observed a handful of times. The chain couples TRBV4-2 to TRBJ2-1, with 8 bases lining up with TRBD2. The CDR3 totals 17 residues. V lost 1 base to trimming and J lost 2 bases; unmatched junction nucleotides: 7. Germline V gene lookup returns CDR1 LGHNA and CDR2 YNFKEQ. CDR3 bases: TGTGCCAGCAGCCAAGCGGAGAGCGGGGGAGCCTACAATGAGCAGTTCTTC. Protein sequence: CASSQAESGGAYNEQFF.

V usage is TRBV14 and J usage is TRBJ2-2; D not certain. V lost 2 bases to trimming and J lost 9 bases, with 7 bases between them. The CDR3 length is 12 residues. Germline assignment: CDR1 SGHDN and CDR2 FVKESK. The CDR3: CASSQSGRELFF. CDR3 in DNA: TGTGCCAGCAGCCAATCGGGCCGGGAGCTGTTTTTT.

V is TRBV2 and J is TRBJ2-1, with 7 bases fitting TRBD2. V shed 10 bases and J 4 bases; nucleotides not matched to a gene: 13. Per the germline V gene, CDR1 is SNHLY and CDR2 is FYNNEI. CDR3 length equals 15 residues. The CDR3 DNA is TGTGCCACACGAGAGCTTGCGGGAGCGTACAATGAGCAGTTCTTC. This gives the protein CATRELAGAYNEQFF. The complete variable domain, with remaining parts taken from reference TRBV2 and TRBJ2-1, reads EPEVTQTPSHQVTQMGQEVILRCVPISNHLYFYWYRQILGQKVEFLVSFYNNEISEKSEIFDDQFSVERPDGSNFTLKIRSTKLEDSAMYFCATRELAGAYNEQFFGPGTRLTVL.

J is TRBJ2-3 and V is TRBV3-1, with D perhaps matching TRBD2 (5 bases). Looked up from germline, CDR1 is LGHDT and CDR2 is YNNKEL (reference sequence). This CDR3 comprises 13 residues. V dropped 1 base and J dropped 7 bases, with 9 bases sitting between them. The CDR3 DNA reads TGTGCCAGCAGCCAAGTGGACTCATATACGCAGTATTTT. Its protein product is CASSQVDSYTQYF.

This clonotype was observed a handful of times. The chain links TRBV19 to TRBJ2-1; 9 nucleotides agree with TRBD2. CDR1 is LNHDA, CDR2 SQIVND, per germline (reference sequence). This CDR3 region has 15 residues. With 10 bases clipped from V and 6 bases from J, the junction kept 13 bases outside the gene matches. As DNA, the CDR3 is TGTGCCACCATGGCGCTAGCGGGACGAACCAATGAGCAGTTCTTC. Protein: CATMALAGRTNEQFF. Variable domain in full (rest from reference TRBV19 and TRBJ2-1): DGGITQSPKYLFRKEGQNVTLSCEQNLNHDAMYWYRQDPGQGLRLIYYSQIVNDFQKGDIAEGYSVSREKKESFPLTVTSAQKNPTAFYLCATMALAGRTNEQFFGPGTRLTVL.

V gene TRBV7-8 combines with J gene TRBJ2-7; 8 nucleotides line up with TRBD2. CDR1 is SGHVS, CDR2 FQNEAQ, per germline. V was clipped by 4 bases and J by 6 bases; unmatched bases: 8. This CDR3 is 14 amino acids long. The CDR3 sequence: CASSYSGTRGEQYF. As DNA, the CDR3 is TGTGCCAGCAGCTACTCCGGGACTAGGGGCGAGCAGTACTTC.

This chain connects TRBV5-5 to TRBJ2-5, with TRBD1 matching over 7 bases. From germline, CDR1 is SGHKS and CDR2 YYEKEE (reference sequence). The V segment lost 3 bases and the J segment 3 bases; nucleotides outside the gene matches: 5. This CDR3 has 14 residues. CDR3 amino acids: CASSSRTGEETQYF. In DNA, the CDR3 is TGTGCCAGCAGCTCGAGGACAGGTGAAGAGACCCAGTACTTC.

A few counts support this clonotype. This chain joins TRBV7-2 and TRBJ1-2; D possibly corresponds to TRBD1 (5 bases). Trimming stripped 2 bases from V and 5 bases from J, with 9 bases between. Germline values: CDR1 SGHTA, CDR2 FQGNSA. The CDR3 loop spans 13 amino acids. This CDR3 is CASSLNEGYGYTF. The CDR3 coding sequence is TGTGCCAGCAGCTTAAATGAGGGGTATGGCTACACCTTC.

This sequence joins TRBV5-1 and TRBJ2-1; 9 bases align to TRBD2. Trimming removed 0 bases from V and 8 bases from J; junction bases left unmatched: 6. Looked up from germline, CDR1 is SGHRS and CDR2 is YFSETQ. The CDR3 covers 15 residues. CDR3 in amino acids: CASSLGGRDLDEQFF. In DNA, the CDR3 is TGCGCCAGCAGCTTGGGCGGGAGGGACCTCGATGAGCAGTTCTTC.

The rearrangement links TRBV19 to TRBJ2-5, with D perhaps matching TRBD2 (5 bases). The germline gives CDR1 LNHDA, CDR2 SQIVND (reference sequence). Trimming cost V 5 bases and J 3 bases, with 13 bases left between them. The CDR3 runs to 14 residues. Here the CDR3 reads CASSSRELKETQYF. DNA for the CDR3: TGTGCCAGTAGTTCCCGGGAACTTAAAGAGACCCAGTACTTC. Together with reference TRBV19 and TRBJ2-5, the CDR3 gives the full variable domain: DGGITQSPKYLFRKEGQNVTLSCEQNLNHDAMYWYRQDPGQGLRLIYYSQIVNDFQKGDIAEGYSVSREKKESFPLTVTSAQKNPTAFYLCASSSRELKETQYFGPGTRLLVL.

The rearrangement joins TRBV7-2 to TRBJ2-1; 8 nucleotides align to TRBD2. Germline CDR1 SGHTA, CDR2 FQGNSA. CDR3 size: 16 residues. The ends lost 1 base at V and 2 bases at J; junction bases unmatched: 4. The CDR3 bases are TGTGCCAGCAGCTTAGTGCGGGAGGCCCCCTACAATGAGCAGTTCTTC. It yields the protein CASSLVREAPYNEQFF.

CDR3 sequence reads: CASSSTGTGSYEQYF. CDR3 in DNA: TGTGCCAGCAGTTCAACCGGGACGGGCTCCTACGAGCAGTACTTC. V is TRBV7-2 and J is TRBJ2-7; the D gene could be TRBD1 or TRBD2 (5 bases each). This CDR3 is 15 amino acids long. Deletions cut 6 bases from V and 0 bases from J, with 15 bases between. Germline-derived CDR1 and CDR2 are SGHTA and FQGNSA.

The CDR3 is CASSRGAESGNTIYF. The DNA for the CDR3 is TGTGCCAGCAGCCGTGGGGCAGAGTCTGGAAACACCATATATTTT. The chain uses TRBV4-2 and TRBJ1-3, with D possibly matching TRBD1 (5 bases). The V end was cut by 4 bases, the J end by 1 base, with 11 bases between. The CDR3 length is 15 residues. CDR1 is LGHNA, CDR2 YNFKEQ, per germline.

This chain connects TRBV20-1 to TRBJ2-4, with TRBD2 identical over 11 bases. The V segment lost 0 bases and the J segment 8 bases; nucleotides outside the gene matches: 12. Looked up from germline, CDR1 is DFQATT and CDR2 is SNEGSKA (reference sequence). This CDR3 is built from 17 residues. The CDR3 nucleotides are TGCAGTGCTAGAGAACCGACTAGCGGGATAGCTTTTGACATTCAGTACTTC. Protein: CSAREPTSGIAFDIQYF.